This T cell receptor beta chain was captured by sequencing in a study of human T cells and chemical hapten exposure (dated by TCRdb to the early 2020s). For the wider study: For sensitization, 2% DPC in acetone was applied to an approximately 2 cm by approximately 2 cm area of upper inner arm skin. Patients additionally received weekly therapeutic DPC doses to the scalp throughout the roughly 23-week study period. Patch testing was done on the upper back using Finn chambers containing 0.01% DPC, and results were scored after 6 days according to International Contact Dermatitis Research Group standards. Most of the patients in the cohort were female, and the cohort covered alopecia areata with under or over 50% scalp involvement, alopecia totalis and alopecia universalis. Libraries were pooled for sequencing, and per-sample TCR yields varied mainly because of small differences in library volumes within the pool. Peripheral blood TCR repertoire changes were tracked in vivo in alopecia patients during primary and secondary sensitization to the hapten diphenylcyclopropenone (DPC). Patient blood was sampled pre-sensitization (week 0) and at 2, 6 and about 24 weeks after DPC sensitization. For TCR sequencing, blood came from about 29 alopecia patients at anywhere from one to four time points (pre-sensitization, 2, 6 and 24 weeks).

V and J lose 0 bases and 8 bases, and a span of 16 bases separates them. The CDR3 starts with the cysteine, ends with the phenylalanine, and has 14 residues. CDR3 DNA only is kept here, 42 bases in frame from base 1. The germline V gene (reference sequence) supplies CDR1 DFQATT and CDR2 SNEGSKA. Turning to this clonotype: No antigen is known for it. One base away there is no much larger clone; base qualities are not given.

Libraries were built with RACE. Sequencing was performed on a NextSeq 500. During library preparation, unique molecular identifiers were attached to individual cDNA molecules so that TCRs could be counted quantitatively and reproducibly. From each blood RNA sample, both TCR alpha and TCR beta chains were sequenced. The paper's data handling went like this. A median of roughly 100,000 TCRs per sample was observed, with a range of about 20,000 to 690,600. The Decombinator software suite was used to annotate V, J and CDR3 in the TCR reads. Every sample was subsampled to the same number of TCRs (28,000) for the PS versus PT1 abundance plots. TCRs were defined as expanded if absent before sensitization and observed at least eight times at the 2-week time point. TCRdb reran the public reads through fastp at Q25 and MiXCR, keeping productive beta chains. Each CDR3 protein appears once, grouped with its most common genes and DNA. TCRdb's processing, not the authors' own work, is the source of the V and J calls. This sample comprises roughly 60,000 distinct CDR3 sequences, approximately 13% of them detected only once. Roughly 2.3% of the sample goes to the ten largest clones.

The paper's findings and limits, for the study overall: After repeated subsampling, changes were observed in the strength of the expansion versus patch-test correlation and in the threshold at which the correlation became significant. Compared with pre-sensitization or healthy control sets, expanded TCRs formed significantly more large CDR3 similarity clusters, which is consistent with antigen-driven responses. DPC sensitization did not change the number of TCRs with a frequency above 1 in 1000, and there was no evidence of changes in global repertoire structure. The number of PT1 expanded TCRs positively correlated with patch test score, significant at thresholds 8, 16 and 32 but not 4. Because every patient had alopecia, a presumed autoimmune disease, the patients' immune response might differ from that of healthy individuals.

The time point label for this specimen denotes: patch test 3, about 24 weeks after DPC sensitization. The intended sense of this specimen's treatment or condition label: therapeutic diphenylcyclopropenone sensitization with weekly scalp DPC. Blood at each patch-test visit was drawn before the patch test was applied. Eligible patients were aged 18 to 70, diagnosed with alopecia, deemed suitable for DPC therapy, and excluded if pregnant. Total RNA was extracted from unfractionated whole blood that had been collected in Tempus Blood RNA tubes. Specimen: whole blood, collected in connection with sensitization to the hapten diphenylcyclopropenone (DPC). The sequence derives from a young man with alopecia areata. Some clones in this sample may be carry-over from other donors' samples. Rearrangement joined TRBV20-1 to TRBJ1-1; TRBD1 is a possible D gene, resting on 5 matching bases. The bases read TGCAGTGCTAGAGATTCGGGGCAGGGAGTGGAAGCTTTCTTT. It is translated as CSARDSGQGVEAFF.